This TCR beta chain came from a study of shared clonotypes between healthy human individuals. Trimming left V 6 bases short and J 8 bases short, with 16 bases between. The CDR3 is made up of 14 amino acids. CDR1 is KGHSH and CDR2 is LQKENI in the germline V gene. On sorted subsets, replicate PCRs used about 200 ng DNA, or some 28,000 T cell genomes. Clones were read by immunoSEQ multiplex PCR, and TCRdb kept only the in-frame ones, dropping some. The sample consists of about 2.5 million clones, about nine tenths of them appearing once. The receptor's source is a man in his late teens or twenties in good health. Some clones in this sample may be carry-over from other donors' samples. V usage is TRBV18 and J usage is TRBJ2-2; D remains unclear. Sequenced material: naive CD4+ T cells from PBMCs. As for subset: CD45RA+ positively selected. The CDR3 loop is CASSPQKNVGELFF. The CDR3 DNA reads TGTGCCAGCTCGCCGCAAAAGAATGTGGGGGAGCTGTTTTTT.